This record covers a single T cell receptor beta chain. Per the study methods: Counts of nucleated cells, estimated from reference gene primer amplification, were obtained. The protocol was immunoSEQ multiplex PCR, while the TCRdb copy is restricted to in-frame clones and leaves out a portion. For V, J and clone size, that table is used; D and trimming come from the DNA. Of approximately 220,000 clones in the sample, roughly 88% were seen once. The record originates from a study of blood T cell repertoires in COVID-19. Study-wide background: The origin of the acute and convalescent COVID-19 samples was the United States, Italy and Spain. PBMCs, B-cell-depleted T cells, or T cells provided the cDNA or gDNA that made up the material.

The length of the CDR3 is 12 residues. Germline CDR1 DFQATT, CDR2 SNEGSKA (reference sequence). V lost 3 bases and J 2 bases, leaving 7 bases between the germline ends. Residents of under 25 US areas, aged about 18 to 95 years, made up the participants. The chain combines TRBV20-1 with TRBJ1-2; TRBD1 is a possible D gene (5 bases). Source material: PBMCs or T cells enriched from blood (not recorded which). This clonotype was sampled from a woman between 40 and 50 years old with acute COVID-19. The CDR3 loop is CSASKGNYGYTF. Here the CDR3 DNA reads TGCAGTGCTAGTAAGGGGAACTATGGCTACACCTTC.